Following are 24 T cell receptor beta chains from one sample sequenced in a study of graft-versus-host responses after intestinal transplantation. Each mixed lymphocyte reaction held some 200,000 CFSE-labeled responders and some 200,000 irradiated violet-dye-labeled stimulators. The table came from immunoSEQ multiplex PCR; TCRdb's copy has only in-frame clones and leaves some out. The sample carries roughly 16,000 clones, about two fifths recorded once. This specimen was alloreactive CD8+ T cells from a mixed lymphocyte reaction culture, taken before intestinal transplant. Regarding subset: CFSE-low proliferating T cells sorted from roughly six-day pre-transplant mixed lymphocyte reaction (GvH or HvG direction). Source of these receptors: a human patient who received an intestinal transplant.

The rearrangement uses TRBV21-1 and TRBJ2-1. TRBV21-1 is flagged as a pseudogene. The CDR3 length is 14 residues. CDR3 sequence (DNA): TGTGCCAGCAGCCAAGGCCGTTCCTACAATGAGCAGTTCTTC. Its translation is CASSQGRSYNEQFF.

This clone has only a few counts. The V and J genes are TRBV4-3 and TRBJ2-3; D gene unclear. In germline, CDR1 is LGHNA, CDR2 YSLEER. Trimming removed 0 bases at V and 4 bases at J, with 8 bases between. The CDR3 runs 14 residues. CDR3: CASSQDLSSDTQYF. The CDR3 DNA sequence: TGCGCCAGCAGCCAAGATCTTTCATCAGATACGCAGTATTTT.

The chain uses TRBV28 and TRBJ2-7, with TRBD2 identical over 11 bases. Germline lookup yields CDR1 MDHEN and CDR2 SYDVKM. The length of the CDR3 is 15 residues. V dropped 4 bases and J dropped 5; count of bases not matched to a gene: 7. CDR3 nucleotides: TGTGCCAGCAGTTCTGGGACTAGCGGTATCGACGAGCAGTACTTC. Its protein product is CASSSGTSGIDEQYF.

J is TRBJ2-7 and V is TRBV6-1; D ambiguous. The germline gives CDR1 MNHNS, CDR2 SASEGT. V was pared by 4 bases and J by 0 bases, with 10 bases between. The CDR3 extends over 14 amino acids. This CDR3 is CASSVYTYSYEQYF. In DNA, the CDR3 is TGTGCCAGCAGTGTTTATACCTACTCCTACGAGCAGTACTTC.

This clone was seen a handful of times. V and J are TRBV4-2 and TRBJ2-7, with D unclear. Germline V gene data show CDR1 as LGHNA and CDR2 as YNFKEQ. V lost 0 bases to trimming and J lost 2 bases, with 8 bases between them. There are 14 residues in the CDR3. The CDR3 protein is CASSQEVTAYEQYF. CDR3 bases: TGTGCCAGCAGCCAAGAAGTTACGGCCTACGAGCAGTACTTC.

The chain combines TRBV9 with TRBJ2-7, with D perhaps TRBD1 or TRBD2 (5 bases each). V dropped 4 bases and J dropped 0 bases, with 14 bases sitting between them. The CDR3 runs 15 residues. The V gene's germline CDR1 is SGDLS and CDR2 YYNGEE. The CDR3 bases are TGTGCCAGCAGCCCGGGACCGATTAGCTCCTACGAGCAGTACTTC. It codes for CASSPGPISSYEQYF.

This chain joins TRBV27 and TRBJ2-7; unclear D gene. Trimming took 5 bases from V and 0 from J, leaving 8 bases between them. Germline V gene data show CDR1 as MNHEY and CDR2 as SMNVEV (reference sequence). The CDR3 totals 13 residues. CDR3 sequence (DNA): TGTGCCAGCAGTCTGACAAGCTCCTACGAGCAGTACTTC. It encodes CASSLTSSYEQYF.

This sequence joins TRBV15 and TRBJ2-7; D remains ambiguous. V was cut by 9 bases and J by 7 bases, with 25 bases left in between. The CDR3 has 15 residues. Per the germline V gene, CDR1 is LNHNV and CDR2 is YYDKDF (reference sequence). CDR3 amino acids: CATLVRNRPVYEQYF. The CDR3 nucleotides read TGTGCCACTTTGGTCAGGAATCGCCCCGTTTATGAGCAGTACTTC. The full variable domain, completed using reference TRBV15 and TRBJ2-7, is DAMVIQNPRYQVTQFGKPVTLSCSQTLNHNVMYWYQQKSSQAPKLLFHYYDKDFNNEADTPDNFQSRRPNTSFCFLDIRSPGLGDTAMYLCATLVRNRPVYEQYFGPGTRLTVT.

This clone occurred a few times. This sequence joins TRBV6-6 and TRBJ1-2; weak D call: TRBD1 (5 bases). The germline gives CDR1 MNHNY, CDR2 SVGAGI (reference sequence). This CDR3 has 12 residues. Trimming removed 6 bases at V and 6 bases at J, with 11 bases between. Here the CDR3 DNA reads TGTGCCAGCAGCCCTGACAGAAATGGCTACACCTTC. This gives the protein CASSPDRNGYTF.

This clone is a singleton in its sample. The chain joins TRBV15 to TRBJ2-1; D might be TRBD2 (6 bases). This CDR3 has 11 residues. CDR1 and CDR2 (germline): LNHNV, YYDKDF (reference sequence). The CDR3 coding sequence is TGTGCAACGGGAGTCGGCAATGAGCAGTTCTTC. This gives the protein CATGVGNEQFF.

The gene calls are TRBV28 and TRBJ2-1; TRBD2 is a possible D gene (5 bases). The germline V gene encodes CDR1 MDHEN and CDR2 SYDVKM. This CDR3 has 14 amino acids. The germline V and J ends were trimmed by 4 bases and 5 bases, with 12 bases remaining between them. CDR3 DNA: TGTGCCAGCAGTTCCCTAGGACTCAACAATGAGCAGTTCTTC. This encodes CASSSLGLNNEQFF.

The chain links TRBV7-6 to TRBJ2-1; 8 bases are shared with TRBD2. From germline, CDR1 is SGHVS and CDR2 FNYEAQ. There are 16 residues in the CDR3. With V trimmed by 5 bases and J by 4 bases, 10 bases remained unmatched. Here the CDR3 reads CASSPSLAGDYNEQFF. CDR3 in DNA: TGTGCCAGCAGCCCCTCCCTAGCGGGTGATTACAATGAGCAGTTCTTC.

This chain joins TRBV9 and TRBJ1-1; 9 bases line up with TRBD1. V trimming: 4 bases; J trimming: 5 bases; junction bases outside the gene matches: 9. CDR1 and CDR2 (germline): SGDLS, YYNGEE. There are 15 residues in the CDR3. CDR3 in amino acids: CASSIAGTGQTEAFF. The CDR3 bases are TGTGCCAGCAGCATAGCGGGGACAGGGCAGACTGAAGCTTTCTTT.

The rearrangement joins TRBV28 to TRBJ2-3, with 10 positions matching TRBD2. This CDR3 is built from 17 residues. V was clipped by 4 bases and J by 5 bases; unmatched bases: 12. CDR1 and CDR2 (germline): MDHEN, SYDVKM. DNA for the CDR3: TGTGCCAGCAGTTCAGCCCCTAGCGGGAGAGGAGGAGATACGCAGTATTTT. The encoded protein is CASSSAPSGRGGDTQYF.

This clone appeared a single time. The rearrangement joins TRBV27 to TRBJ2-3, with a tentative D call TRBD2 (7 bases). This CDR3 region has 17 residues. Trimming pared 7 bases from V and 2 bases from J, leaving 22 bases between. CDR1 and CDR2 from the germline V gene are MNHEY and SMNVEV (reference sequence). The CDR3 spells CASMAGAWKIYTDTQYF. In DNA form, the CDR3 reads TGTGCCAGCATGGCGGGGGCTTGGAAAATCTACACAGATACGCAGTATTTT.

This clone was observed a handful of times. This chain uses TRBV6-1 with TRBJ1-1; D call uncertain. Trimming pared 5 bases from V and 8 bases from J, leaving 9 bases between. Germline V gene sequence: CDR1 MNHNS, CDR2 SASEGT. The CDR3 has 11 residues. The chain's CDR3 is CASSYGQEAFF. Written as DNA, the CDR3 is TGTGCCAGCAGTTACGGGCAGGAAGCTTTCTTT.

This clone appeared a few times. The chain links TRBV6-6 to TRBJ1-3; D perhaps matches TRBD1 (5 bases). Germline V gives CDR1 MNHNY, CDR2 SVGAGI (reference sequence). There are 13 residues in the CDR3. Trimming left V 7 bases short and J 6 bases short, with 13 bases between. Here the CDR3 reads CASKGDFENTIYF. CDR3 in DNA: TGTGCCAGCAAAGGGGACTTCGAAAACACCATATATTTT.

This clone was seen only a few times. This may come from a read error, since a much larger clone is one base off. The chain uses TRBV4-2 and TRBJ2-7; 13 bases match TRBD2. This CDR3 region has 17 residues. From germline, CDR1 is LGHNA and CDR2 YNFKEQ. The V gene end was trimmed by 4 bases and the J gene end by 6 bases; junction bases not matched to a gene: 12. The CDR3 bases are TGTGCCAGCAGCCCAATCCTGGGACTAGCGGGACTGTGCGAGCAGTACTTC. This encodes CASSPILGLAGLCEQYF.

The J gene is TRBJ1-3, the V gene TRBV27, with 7 bases aligning to TRBD1. Germline V lookup: CDR1 MNHEY, CDR2 SMNVEV (reference sequence). V trimming: 5 bases; J trimming: 0 bases; junction bases outside the gene matches: 7. The CDR3 contains 16 residues. Here the CDR3 reads CASSPWTGSSGNTIYF. CDR3 nucleotides: TGTGCCAGCAGTCCCTGGACAGGCAGCTCTGGAAACACCATATATTTT.

DNA of the CDR3: TGCGCCAGCAGCCAGGGGGTCGCGTATGAGCAGTTCTTC. The encoded protein is CASSQGVAYEQFF. This chain uses TRBV10-1 with TRBJ2-1; 7 bases are shared with TRBD1. The germline V gene has CDR1 WNHNN and CDR2 SYGVQD (reference sequence). This CDR3 comprises 13 residues. V was pared by 6 bases and J by 8 bases, with 7 bases of the junction left unmatched.

In this sample, this clone turned up a few times. This sequence joins TRBV28 and TRBJ2-1; D might be TRBD2 (5 bases). CDR3 size: 13 residues. Germline V lookup: CDR1 MDHEN, CDR2 SYDVKM. Trimming removed 2 bases from V and 5 bases from J, with 7 bases in between. CDR3 in DNA: TGTGCCAGCAGTTTAACGGGGAACAATGAGCAGTTCTTC. Protein product: CASSLTGNNEQFF.

This clone was detected a few times. J is TRBJ2-1 and V is TRBV18; TRBD2 aligns across 10 bases. The CDR3 is 16 amino acids. Germline CDR1 reads KGHSH; CDR2 reads LQKENI. The V gene end was trimmed by 5 bases and the J gene end by 2 bases; junction bases not matched to a gene: 6. As DNA, the CDR3 is TGTGCCAGCTCATTTATAGCGGGAGGCCCCTACAATGAGCAGTTCTTC. This codes for CASSFIAGGPYNEQFF.

V and J are TRBV5-4 and TRBJ2-4; D not certain. The CDR3 runs 12 residues. V was cut by 0 bases and J by 16 bases, with 14 bases left in between. Germline lookup yields CDR1 SGHNT and CDR2 YYREEE (reference sequence). The CDR3 is CASSLATGRVYF. The CDR3 DNA is TGTGCCAGCAGCTTGGCTACGGGTCGAGTTTACTTC.

The chain links TRBV5-1 to TRBJ2-1; 10 bases are shared with TRBD1. CDR1 and CDR2 from the germline V gene are SGHRS and YFSETQ. This CDR3 has 14 residues. Losses at the gene ends were 5 bases for V and 13 bases for J; bases not matched to a gene: 12. CDR3 coding DNA: TGCGCCAGCAGGACCCGGGACAGGGGTAGATTACAGTTCTTC. This sequence encodes CASRTRDRGRLQFF. The full variable domain, with the rest looked up from reference TRBV5-1 and TRBJ2-1, is KAGVTQTPRYLIKTRGQQVTLSCSPISGHRSVSWYQQTPGQGLQFLFEYFSETQRNKGNFPGRFSGRQFSNSRSEMNVSTLELGDSALYLCASRTRDRGRLQFFGPGTRLTVL.